Following are 27 T cell receptor beta chains from one sample sequenced in a study of molecular identifiers for immune sequencing clone quantification (dated by TCRdb to between 2017 and 2018). Libraries were built with PCR. Instrument on record: NextSeq 500. Clones were called with MiXCR by TCRdb after fastp trimmed the public reads at Q25, and only in-frame beta chains were retained. Rows are combined by CDR3 protein, so each entry shows the most common genes and DNA. This sample comprises about 510,000 distinct CDR3 sequences, approximately 25% of them detected only once. Roughly 0.79% of the sample rests with the top ten. The source material was naive CD8+ T cells from blood, with Jurkat cell RNA spiked in. The sample's cell subset or site label, decoded: FACS-sorted CD8+CD4-CCR7+CD45RA+ naive T cells. These receptors were obtained from a human donor in good health. Some libraries in this study had Jurkat cell RNA spiked in.

This clonotype occurred many times. The chain uses TRBV20-1 and TRBJ2-7; D might be TRBD1 (5 bases). The CDR3 consists of 14 residues. Germline assignment: CDR1 DFQATT and CDR2 SNEGSKA (reference sequence). Deletions cut 5 bases from V and 5 bases from J, with 19 bases between. The CDR3 spells CSAVEVGAAHEQYF. The CDR3 DNA is TGCAGTGCTGTAGAGGTAGGGGCTGCGCACGAGCAGTACTTC.

A few counts support this clonotype. This sequence joins TRBV18 and TRBJ1-4; TRBD1 is a possible D gene (5 bases). The CDR3 runs 15 residues. Germline V gene data show CDR1 as KGHSH and CDR2 as LQKENI. Trimming stripped 4 bases from V and 3 bases from J, with 12 bases between. The CDR3 DNA sequence: TGTGCCAGCTCACGAATCGACAGTGCTAATGAAAAACTGTTTTTT. Translating gives CASSRIDSANEKLFF.

V is TRBV20-1 and J is TRBJ2-3, with a weak D call TRBD1 (6 bases). The V end was cut by 5 bases, the J end by 1 base, with 16 bases between. The germline V gene encodes CDR1 DFQATT and CDR2 SNEGSKA (reference sequence). The CDR3 has 15 amino acids. The CDR3 loop reads CSASGEAGGTDTQYF. The CDR3 DNA follows: TGCAGTGCTTCCGGAGAGGCAGGGGGCACAGATACGCAGTATTTT.

This chain connects TRBV7-9 to TRBJ2-7, with D possibly matching TRBD1 (6 bases). The V and J ends lost 5 bases and 2 bases respectively, with 16 bases between them. CDR3 size: 15 residues. Germline V gives CDR1 SEHNR, CDR2 FQNEAQ (reference sequence). In DNA form, the CDR3 reads TGTGCCAGCAGCCCACCGGGACAAACCCCCTACGAGCAGTACTTC. Residues: CASSPPGQTPYEQYF.

As concerns this clonotype: This may arise from a read error, as a much more abundant clone is one base away. This sequence joins TRBV4-3 and TRBJ2-7, with D perhaps being TRBD1 or TRBD2 (5 bases each). Germline V gives CDR1 LGHNA, CDR2 YSLEER. This CDR3 is built from 14 residues. The CDR3 protein is CASSPGKGSYEQDF. For the CDR3, the DNA is TGCGCCAGCAGCCCCGGGAAGGGGTCCTACGAGCAGGACTTC.

This clonotype has more than one count but fewer than ten. The V gene is TRBV27, the J gene TRBJ1-1; D may be TRBD1 (5 bases). CDR1 MNHEY and CDR2 SMNVEV come from the germline V gene (reference sequence). The CDR3 loop spans 14 amino acids. The V end was cut by 5 bases, the J end by 5 bases, with 15 bases between. CDR3 sequence: CASSATGERTEAFF. The CDR3 nucleotides read TGTGCCAGCAGTGCAACAGGAGAGCGGACTGAAGCTTTCTTT.

The gene calls are TRBV2 and TRBJ2-2; D might be TRBD2 (5 bases). Germline assignment: CDR1 SNHLY and CDR2 FYNNEI. The CDR3 length is 13 residues. The germline V and J ends were trimmed by 9 bases and 3 bases, with 11 bases remaining between them. Here the CDR3 DNA reads TGTGCCAGGGAGGAAAAGTACACCGGGGAGCTGTTTTTT. Translating gives CAREEKYTGELFF. Full variable domain (outside the CDR3, taken from reference TRBV2 and TRBJ2-2): EPEVTQTPSHQVTQMGQEVILRCVPISNHLYFYWYRQILGQKVEFLVSFYNNEISEKSEIFDDQFSVERPDGSNFTLKIRSTKLEDSAMYFCAREEKYTGELFFGEGSRLTVL.

This clonotype has only a few counts. The CDR3 DNA sequence: TGTGCCAGCAGCTTGATGTTGGGGGGCTATGGCTACACCTTC. It is translated as CASSLMLGGYGYTF. This sequence joins TRBV5-4 and TRBJ1-2; TRBD1 might be the D (5 bases). Germline CDR1 and CDR2: SGHNT and YYREEE (reference sequence). The V gene lost 1 base and the J gene lost 4 bases, with 11 bases spanning the gap. The CDR3 is 14 residues long.

The chain couples TRBV5-6 to TRBJ2-7; TRBD1 matches 10 bases. The germline CDR1 and CDR2 sequences are SGHDT and YYEEEE. V trimming: 4 bases; J trimming: 3 bases; junction bases outside the gene matches: 4. This CDR3 has 14 residues. The CDR3 loop reads CASSRTGGDYEQYF. The CDR3 DNA follows: TGTGCCAGCAGCCGGACAGGGGGAGACTACGAGCAGTACTTC.

This clonotype was seen repeatedly, ten times or more. This chain connects TRBV12-3 or TRBV12-4 to TRBJ1-1; the D is unclear. V gave up 6 bases and J gave up 0 bases, with 8 bases separating them. CDR3 length: 13 residues. CDR3 residues: CASRGILNTEAFF. The DNA for the CDR3 is TGTGCCAGCAGGGGTATTCTGAACACTGAAGCTTTCTTT.

This clonotype was observed at least ten times. The chain couples TRBV5-1 to TRBJ2-7, with D possibly TRBD2 on 6 matching bases. Germline V gene sequence: CDR1 SGHRS, CDR2 YFSETQ. V lost 3 bases, J lost 0 bases, and 10 bases lay in between. The CDR3 loop spans 14 amino acids. CDR3 in amino acids: CASSWRGDSYEQYF. The CDR3 nucleotides are TGCGCCAGCAGCTGGAGGGGCGACTCCTACGAGCAGTACTTC. Complete variable domain (other parts from reference TRBV5-1 and TRBJ2-7): KAGVTQTPRYLIKTRGQQVTLSCSPISGHRSVSWYQQTPGQGLQFLFEYFSETQRNKGNFPGRFSGRQFSNSRSEMNVSTLELGDSALYLCASSWRGDSYEQYFGPGTRLTVT.

The chain carries TRBV12-3 or TRBV12-4 and TRBJ2-3; possibly TRBD1 for D (6 bases). Trimming pared 3 bases from V and 2 bases from J, leaving 12 bases between. The CDR3 has 15 residues. CDR3 DNA: TGTGCCAGCAGTTTTTCAGGGGATCCCACAGATACGCAGTATTTT. Amino acids: CASSFSGDPTDTQYF.

The chain carries TRBV12-3 or TRBV12-4 and TRBJ1-1; D is undetermined. V gave up 6 bases and J gave up 12 bases, with 17 bases separating them. The CDR3 has 12 residues. The DNA of the CDR3 is TGTGCCAGCAGCTCCGGGGATCTTACTACTTTCTTT. Protein: CASSSGDLTTFF.

V usage is TRBV10-2 and J usage is TRBJ1-6, with D unresolved. The CDR3 sequence is 13 residues long. Germline CDR1 reads WSHSY; CDR2 reads SAAADI. The V and J ends lost 3 bases and 10 bases respectively, with 10 bases between them. CDR3 nucleotide sequence: TGCGCCAGCAGTGAACCGGGTACCTCACCCCTCCACTTT. It translates to CASSEPGTSPLHF.

About this clonotype: With a much larger clone just one base away, this may be a read error. The chain's CDR3 is CASRVASGGTGELFF. The DNA for the CDR3 is TGTGCCAGCAGGGTAGCTAGCGGGGGGACCGGGGAGCTGTTTTTT. The chain joins TRBV9 to TRBJ2-2; 11 bases line up with TRBD2. Germline V CDR1 and CDR2: SGDLS, YYNGEE. This CDR3 is 15 amino acids long.

This clonotype was counted a few times. This rearrangement joins TRBV6-2 or TRBV6-3 to TRBJ2-1; D is unresolved. CDR3 length: 15 amino acids. The germline V gene has CDR1 MNHEY and CDR2 SVGEGT. V was cut by 0 bases and J by 4 bases, with 10 bases left in between. The CDR3 sequence is CASSYSIIGYNEQFF. The CDR3 region has the DNA TGTGCCAGCAGTTACTCGATTATCGGTTACAATGAGCAGTTCTTC.

This clonotype was counted between two and nine times. The rearrangement joins TRBV4-3 to TRBJ1-1; tentatively, D is TRBD1 (6 bases). Germline V gives CDR1 LGHNA, CDR2 YSLEER. The CDR3 length is 14 residues. V was trimmed by 1 base and J by 4 bases, leaving 10 bases between them. The CDR3 spells CASSQVRGATEAFF. In DNA, the CDR3 is TGCGCCAGCAGCCAAGTAAGGGGGGCCACTGAAGCTTTCTTT.

The rearrangement uses TRBV6-2 or TRBV6-3 and TRBJ2-7, with 10 bases aligning to TRBD1. The CDR3 loop spans 16 amino acids. Germline V gives CDR1 MNHEY, CDR2 SVGEGT. Trimming took 4 bases from V and 7 from J; bases not matched to a gene: 13. The CDR3 reads CASSFDVGQGSGEQYF. Written as DNA, the CDR3 is TGTGCCAGCAGTTTCGACGTGGGACAGGGGTCGGGTGAGCAGTACTTC.

For this clonotype: A read error is likely, as this CDR3 ends without the conserved phenylalanine or tryptophan. CDR3 residues: CASSLAAALESEQYL. The CDR3 coding sequence is TGTGCCAGCAGCTTAGCAGCGGCGCTGGAGTCCGAGCAGTACCTC. The chain uses TRBV7-9 and TRBJ2-7; tentatively, D is TRBD2 (5 bases). Looked up from germline, CDR1 is SEHNR and CDR2 is FQNEAQ (reference sequence). The CDR3 contains 15 residues. With 0 bases removed from V and 6 bases from J, the gap between germline ends came to 15 bases.

The chain carries TRBV7-6 and TRBJ2-7, with D possibly matching TRBD1 (6 bases). The V gene lost 2 bases and the J gene lost 2 bases, with 13 bases spanning the gap. Germline CDR1 and CDR2: SGHVS and FNYEAQ. This CDR3 region has 15 residues. CDR3 in amino acids: CASSLIKTGAYEQYF. CDR3 nucleotides: TGTGCCAGCAGCTTAATCAAGACAGGAGCCTACGAGCAGTACTTC.

Notes on this clonotype: At one of its ends the junction is not consistent with the germline gene, which may arise from a read error. The J gene is TRBJ2-7, the V gene TRBV6-2 or TRBV6-3; possibly TRBD2 for D (6 bases). The CDR3 has 17 amino acids. Germline CDR1 MNHEY, CDR2 SVGEGT. Written as DNA, the CDR3 is TGTGCCAGCAGTTACGGTCGCTCGGGACGGGACTCCTGCGAGCAGTACTTC. It specifies CASSYGRSGRDSCEQYF.

The CDR3 region has the DNA TGTGCCAGCAGCCCCGAACTAGCGGGGGGGCGTGAGACCCAGTACTTC. It codes for CASSPELAGGRETQYF. V usage is TRBV11-2 and J usage is TRBJ2-5, with 13 bases lining up with TRBD2. J gave up 5 bases and V 5 bases, and 8 bases lay outside the gene matches. Germline CDR1 is SGHAT and CDR2 is FQNNGV. This CDR3 spans 16 amino acids.

This clonotype occurred a few times. The chain recombines TRBV4-3 with TRBJ2-3; D is unresolved. Trimming took off 1 base at V and 4 bases at J, with 12 bases between the two ends. The CDR3 length is 15 residues. Looked up from germline, CDR1 is LGHNA and CDR2 is YSLEER. This CDR3 reads CASSQAPRQSDTQYF. DNA of the CDR3: TGCGCCAGCAGCCAAGCCCCTAGGCAGTCAGATACGCAGTATTTT.

The J gene is TRBJ2-5, the V gene TRBV7-3, with 9 bases lining up with TRBD1. Germline V gives CDR1 SGHTA, CDR2 FQGTGA. The CDR3 is 15 residues long. J lost 4 bases, V lost 5 bases, and 8 bases had no gene match. The CDR3 spells CASSTGQGLRETQYF. For the CDR3, the DNA is TGTGCCAGCAGCACGGGACAGGGATTAAGAGAGACCCAGTACTTC. The entire variable domain, with the rest obtained from reference TRBV7-3 and TRBJ2-5, is as follows: GAGVSQTPSNKVTEKGKYVELRCDPISGHTALYWYRQSLGQGPEFLIYFQGTGAADDSGLPNDRFFAVRPEGSVSTLKIQRTERGDSAVYLCASSTGQGLRETQYFGPGTRLLVL.

This clonotype was detected only a few times. The CDR3 loop reads CASSPTGGASDEQFF. The CDR3 DNA reads as TGTGCCAGCAGCCCGACAGGGGGCGCCTCCGATGAGCAGTTCTTC. The V call is TRBV7-8, the J call TRBJ2-1; 10 bases are shared with TRBD1. CDR1 is SGHVS and CDR2 is FQNEAQ in the germline V gene. Unmatched junction bases numbered 9, after V lost 5 bases and J lost 8 bases. The CDR3 is 15 amino acids.

This rearrangement joins TRBV11-2 to TRBJ1-1; 9 bases line up with TRBD1. V shed 4 bases, J shed 5 bases, and the junction held 5 bases outside the gene matches. CDR1 and CDR2 from the germline V gene are SGHAT and FQNNGV. This CDR3 is 14 amino acids long. The CDR3 coding sequence is TGTGCCAGCAGCTCCGGGACAGGGACGACTGAAGCTTTCTTT. Translating gives CASSSGTGTTEAFF.

The rearrangement joins TRBV7-9 to TRBJ2-7; possible D gene TRBD2, 5 bases. The CDR3 is 14 residues long. Trimming left V 5 bases short and J 0 bases short, with 11 bases between. Germline V gene data show CDR1 as SEHNR and CDR2 as FQNEAQ (reference sequence). The CDR3 spells CASSVPGNSYEQYF. The CDR3 DNA follows: TGTGCCAGCAGCGTCCCGGGGAACTCCTACGAGCAGTACTTC.